The T cell receptor (beta chain) described here comes from a study of T cell changes during pregnancy in multiple sclerosis. Germline V gene sequence: CDR1 MNHNY, CDR2 SVGAGI (reference sequence). The V end lost 6 bases, the J end lost 4 bases, and 18 bases lay between the germline ends. This CDR3 is 16 amino acids long. Sequencing used immunoSEQ multiplex PCR; TCRdb keeps in-frame clones, though not all of them. The sample has fewer than 110,000 clones, roughly 90% seen once; the top ten hold less than 0.85%. This TCR derives from a female donor in good health, enrolled as a control in a pregnancy study. The chain combines TRBV6-6 with TRBJ2-2; perhaps TRBD2 as D (6 bases). The sample in question was peripheral blood, obtained in the third trimester of pregnancy. The CDR3 region is CASSPLRGGGTGELFF. In DNA, the CDR3 is TGTGCCAGCAGCCCTCTGCGGGGTGGCGGCACCGGGGAGCTGTTTTTT.